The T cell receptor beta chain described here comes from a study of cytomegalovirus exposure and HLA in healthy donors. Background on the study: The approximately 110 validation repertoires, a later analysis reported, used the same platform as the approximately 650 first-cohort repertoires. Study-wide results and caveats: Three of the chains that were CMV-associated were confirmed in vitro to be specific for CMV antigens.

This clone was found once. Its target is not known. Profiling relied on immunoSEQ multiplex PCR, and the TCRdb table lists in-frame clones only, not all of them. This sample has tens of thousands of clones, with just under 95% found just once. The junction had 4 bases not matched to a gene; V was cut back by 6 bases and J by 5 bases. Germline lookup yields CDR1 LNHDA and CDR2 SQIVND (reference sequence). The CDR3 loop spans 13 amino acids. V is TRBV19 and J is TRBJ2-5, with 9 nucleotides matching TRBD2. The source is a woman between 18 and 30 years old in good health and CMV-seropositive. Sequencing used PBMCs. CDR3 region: CASSPRGGETQYF. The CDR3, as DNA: TGTGCCAGTAGCCCGCGGGGGGGGGAGACCCAGTACTTC.